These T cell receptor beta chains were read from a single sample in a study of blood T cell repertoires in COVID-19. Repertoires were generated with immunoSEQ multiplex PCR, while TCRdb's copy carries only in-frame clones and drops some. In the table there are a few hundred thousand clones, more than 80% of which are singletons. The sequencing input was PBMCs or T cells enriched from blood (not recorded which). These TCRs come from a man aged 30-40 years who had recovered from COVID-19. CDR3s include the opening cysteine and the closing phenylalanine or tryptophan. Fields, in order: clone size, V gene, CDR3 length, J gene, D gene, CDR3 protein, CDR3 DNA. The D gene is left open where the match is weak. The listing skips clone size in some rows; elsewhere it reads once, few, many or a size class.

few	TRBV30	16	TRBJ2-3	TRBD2	CAWSDGTSVSSDTQYF	TGTGCCTGGAGTGACGGGACTAGCGTGTCTTCAGATACGCAGTATTTT
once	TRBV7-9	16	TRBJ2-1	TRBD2	CASSLEVAGGLNEQFF	TGTGCCAGCAGCTTAGAAGTAGCGGGAGGACTCAATGAGCAGTTCTTC
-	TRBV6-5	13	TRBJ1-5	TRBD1	CASRDRGNQPQHF	TGTGCCAGTCGGGACAGGGGCAATCAGCCCCAGCATTTT
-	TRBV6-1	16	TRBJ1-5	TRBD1	CASSEDSGTGVQPQHF	TGTGCCAGCAGTGAAGATTCCGGGACAGGGGTTCAGCCCCAGCATTTT
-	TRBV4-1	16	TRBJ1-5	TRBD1	CASSPIGTASNQPQHF	TGCGCCAGCAGCCCGATAGGGACAGCATCTAATCAGCCCCAGCATTTT
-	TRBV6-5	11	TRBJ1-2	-	CASSRGQTCTF	TGTGCCAGCAGTCGTGGACAGACTTGCACCTTC
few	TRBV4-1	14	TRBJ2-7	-	CASSQQEGSYEQYF	TGCGCCAGCAGCCAACAGGAGGGGAGCTACGAGCAGTACTTC
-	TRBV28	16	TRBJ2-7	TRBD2	CASSHRGGRDSYEQYF	TGTGCCAGCAGCCATCGGGGGGGGAGGGACTCCTACGAGCAGTACTTC
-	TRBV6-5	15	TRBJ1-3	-	CASSYSKGLGNTIYF	TGTGCCAGCAGTTACTCGAAGGGGCTCGGAAACACCATATATTTT
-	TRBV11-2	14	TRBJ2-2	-	CASSSQQGTGELFF	TGTGCCAGCAGCTCACAACAGGGTACCGGGGAGCTGTTTTTT
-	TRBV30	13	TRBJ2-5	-	CAWSGGLQETQYF	TGTGCCTGGAGTGGCGGACTGCAAGAGACCCAGTACTTC
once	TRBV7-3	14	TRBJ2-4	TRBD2	CASSPGLAGNIQYF	TGTGCCAGCAGCCCTGGACTAGCGGGAAACATTCAGTACTTC
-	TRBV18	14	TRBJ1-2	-	CASSPAHEGDGYTF	TGTGCCAGCTCACCAGCCCACGAGGGCGATGGCTACACCTTC
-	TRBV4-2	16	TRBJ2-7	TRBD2	CASSQVPQAGPYEQYF	TGTGCCAGCAGCCAGGTCCCCCAAGCGGGACCCTACGAGCAGTACTTC
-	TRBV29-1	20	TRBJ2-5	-	CSAISSGWRTLEKTAETQYF	TGCAGCGCGATCTCGAGTGGGTGGCGGACGTTGGAAAAGACAGCGGAGACCCAGTACTTC
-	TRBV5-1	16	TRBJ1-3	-	CASSPGQPYSGNTIYF	TGCGCCAGCAGCCCAGGACAGCCTTACTCTGGAAACACCATATATTTT
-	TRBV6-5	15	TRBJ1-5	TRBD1	CASRGGQGRSQPQHF	TGTGCCAGCAGAGGGGGACAGGGGAGATCTCAGCCCCAGCATTTT
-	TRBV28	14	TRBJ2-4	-	CASSLYPGENIQYF	TGTGCCAGCAGTTTATATCCAGGGGAAAACATTCAGTACTTC
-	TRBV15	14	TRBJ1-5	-	CATSRDPGDQPQHF	TGTGCCACCAGCAGAGATCCGGGGGATCAGCCCCAGCATTTT
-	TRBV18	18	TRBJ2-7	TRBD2	CASSPPRRLSSGIGEQYF	TGTGCCAGCTCACCACCGCGCCGCCTGTCTAGCGGGATTGGGGAGCAGTACTTC
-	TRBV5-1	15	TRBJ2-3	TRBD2	CASSLAGTSSDTQYF	TGCGCCAGCAGCTTGGCCGGGACTAGCTCGGATACGCAGTATTTT
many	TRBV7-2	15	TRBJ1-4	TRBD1	CASRRQGGSGEKLFF	TGTGCCAGCAGGAGACAAGGGGGCAGCGGGGAAAAACTGTTTTTT
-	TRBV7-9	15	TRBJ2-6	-	CASSLSTGGANVLTF	TGTGCCAGCAGCTTATCAACAGGGGGGGCCAACGTCCTGACTTTC
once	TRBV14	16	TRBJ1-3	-	CASSQVAGSSGNTIYF	TGTGCCAGCAGCCAAGTGGCAGGAAGCTCTGGAAACACCATATATTTT
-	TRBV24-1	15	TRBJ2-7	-	CATSHRDTSSYEQYF	TGTGCCACCAGCCACCGGGACACTAGCTCCTACGAGCAGTACTTC
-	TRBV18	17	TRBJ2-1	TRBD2	CASSPPVAGGGLHEQFF	TGTGCCAGCTCACCACCGGTAGCGGGAGGAGGTCTTCATGAGCAGTTCTTC
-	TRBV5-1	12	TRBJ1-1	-	CASSLRGNEAFF	TGCGCCAGCAGCTTGCGGGGGAATGAAGCTTTCTTT
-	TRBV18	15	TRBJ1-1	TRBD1	CASSTGETGWTEAFF	TGTGCCAGCTCCACGGGGGAGACAGGGTGGACTGAAGCTTTCTTT
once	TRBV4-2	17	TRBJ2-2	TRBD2	CASSQDLTSGNTGELFF	TGTGCCAGCAGCCAAGATTTGACTAGCGGGAACACCGGGGAGCTGTTTTTT
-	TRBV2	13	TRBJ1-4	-	CASSGDYNEKLFF	TGTGCCAGCAGCGGGGATTACAATGAAAAACTGTTTTTT
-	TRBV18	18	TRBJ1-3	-	CASSPTREGLHSGNTIYF	TGTGCCAGCTCACCTACTAGGGAGGGACTTCACTCTGGAAACACCATATATTTT
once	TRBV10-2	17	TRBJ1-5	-	CASSETGPGKFGKPQHF	TGCGCCAGCAGTGAAACAGGGCCCGGGAAATTCGGAAAGCCCCAGCATTTT
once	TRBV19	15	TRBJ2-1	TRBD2	CASSRKASGYNEQFF	TGTGCCAGTAGTCGCAAGGCTAGCGGCTACAATGAGCAGTTCTTC
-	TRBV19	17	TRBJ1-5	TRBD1	CASSIDRESTGGKAQHF	TGTGCCAGTAGTATAGATCGGGAATCAACAGGGGGTAAGGCCCAGCATTTT
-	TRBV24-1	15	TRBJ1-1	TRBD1	CATSATGRLNTEAFF	TGTGCCACCAGTGCGACAGGGCGGCTGAACACTGAAGCTTTCTTT
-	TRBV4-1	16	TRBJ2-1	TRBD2	CASSQLAGGSYNEQFF	TGCGCCAGCAGCCAACTAGCGGGAGGGTCCTACAATGAGCAGTTCTTC
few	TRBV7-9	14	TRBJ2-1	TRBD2	CASNLGGVNNEQFF	TGTGCCAGCAATTTGGGAGGGGTCAACAATGAGCAGTTCTTC
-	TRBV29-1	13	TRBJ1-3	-	CSVDHLAGNTIYF	TGCAGCGTTGATCATCTAGCAGGAAACACCATATATTTT
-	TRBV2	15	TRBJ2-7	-	CASSLRDTGGYEQYF	TGTGCCAGCAGTCTTCGGGACACGGGGGGCTACGAGCAGTACTTC
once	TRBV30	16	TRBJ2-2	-	CAWYRISGQNTGELFF	TGTGCCTGGTACAGGATCTCGGGACAGAACACCGGGGAGCTGTTTTTT